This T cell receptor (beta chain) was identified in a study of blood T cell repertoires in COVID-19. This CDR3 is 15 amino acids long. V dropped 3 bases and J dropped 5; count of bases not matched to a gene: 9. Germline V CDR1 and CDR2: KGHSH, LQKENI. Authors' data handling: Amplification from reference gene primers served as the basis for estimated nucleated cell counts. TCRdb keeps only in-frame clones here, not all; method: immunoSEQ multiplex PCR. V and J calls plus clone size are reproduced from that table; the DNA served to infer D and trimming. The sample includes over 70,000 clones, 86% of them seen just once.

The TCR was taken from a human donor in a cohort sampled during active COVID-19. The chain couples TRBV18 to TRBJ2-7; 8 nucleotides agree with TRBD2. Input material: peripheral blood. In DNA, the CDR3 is TGTGCCAGCTCACCCTCTAGAGCGGGAGATAACGAGCAGTACTTC. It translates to CASSPSRAGDNEQYF.